This TCR beta chain was captured by sequencing in a study of T-cell reconstitution after alpha-beta-depleted transplantation in children. This clonotype was recorded many times. Its antigen is still unknown. Unique molecular identifiers were built into the TCRbeta library. TCRdb independently ran MiXCR on the PCR reads; one entry per CDR3 protein. The sample includes 90,000 to 120,000 distinct CDR3 sequences, 5% to 8% seen only once; the top ten take approximately 25%. The V end lost 6 bases, the J end lost 2 bases, and 3 bases lay between the germline ends. Germline CDR1 SQVTM, CDR2 ANQGSEA. CDR3 length equals 10 residues. Notes on the study in general: Alpha-beta T cells present about two months after transplant were reported to originate from several hundred expanded graft clones. Some patients' high day-60 TCRbeta diversity was attributed to recipient cells surviving conditioning. T-cell counts and diversity at one year post-transplant came mainly from newly produced T cells.

The source of this sequence is a male patient aged 2 to 9 who had a stem cell transplant for acute lymphoblastic leukemia, so the T cells may come from the graft donor. Source: PBMCs, mostly from graft donor cells, taken 360 days after TCRalphabeta/CD19-depleted stem cell transplant. The genes are TRBV29-1 and TRBJ2-3; unclear D gene. This CDR3 is CSVLTDTQYF. CDR3 bases: TGCAGCGTGCTCACAGATACGCAGTATTTT.